This T cell receptor (beta chain) was sequenced for a study of T cells in Graves' hyperthyroidism and ophthalmopathy (dated by TCRdb to between 2018 and 2021). Study-wide context: Peripheral blood samples were taken at initial diagnosis, before any treatment was given. TCR V-J signatures able to tell the groups apart were searched for in a discovery cohort of 90 to 100 patients, of whom more than 40 had Graves' ophthalmopathy and under 65 had stable Graves' hyperthyroidism. Whether ophthalmopathy could be predicted prospectively was tested in an independent validation cohort made up of fewer than 20 hyperthyroidism patients plus 17 patients who later progressed to ophthalmopathy. The roughly 90 discovery patients were divided at random into training and test sets in a 7:3 ratio. The study also compared thyroid tissue and blood T-cell repertoires from a handful of Graves' hyperthyroidism patients. After sampling, hyperthyroidism patients received methimazole starting at 30 mg daily, and ophthalmopathy patients received high-dose intravenous methylprednisolone. The paper describes TCR Vbeta CDR3 sequencing of roughly 130 peripheral blood samples, made up of 43 ophthalmopathy patients, approximately 76 hyperthyroidism patients and 17 progressor patients.

What the research found in general, with its limitations: A 13 V-J signature model separated ophthalmopathy from stable hyperthyroidism, with 87.88% sensitivity and about 81% specificity in cross-validation and 80%/75% in testing. No statistical method was used to fix the sample size in advance, and group allocation was not hidden from the investigators. Most expanded thyroid clonotypes (frequency above 0.001) were also found in blood, which suggests that blood repertoires may mirror thyroid immune responses. In validation, the model predicted progression to ophthalmopathy a median of around six months before onset, with roughly 70% sensitivity and about 72% specificity.

Reading the germline V gene gives CDR1 SGHAT and CDR2 FQNNGV. The CDR3, from cysteine to phenylalanine, totals 13 residues. CDR3 DNA only is kept here, 39 bases in frame from base 1. The V end loses 6 bases and the J end loses 1 base, and a stretch of 9 bases separates them. The sample holds many counts of this clonotype. Its antigen specificity is not known. Base qualities are missing; no much larger clone stands one base away. The TCR beta CDR3 regions were amplified from the RNA transcripts. The TCR CDR3 was subjected to a first round of RT-PCR using the HTBI primer set and the Qiagen OneStep RT-PCR kit. Libraries were constructed in a second round of multiplex PCR, after which size selection and purification were performed. The libraries were sequenced on an Illumina HiSeq2000 using paired-end 100 bp reads. The original methods were these. Raw data were processed with SOAPnuke, discarding reads with adapters, uncalled bases, mean Phred below 15, or no exact constant-primer or identifier match. COPE v1.2.5 was used to merge the high-quality paired reads, and each unique nucleotide sequence was defined as a clonotype. MiTCR v1.1 was used to align clonotypes to the IMGT TRBV, TRBD and TRBJ reference segments. The analysis included only V-J combinations with a frequency above 0.0001, which together covered around 99% of the repertoires. A TCS score was defined as the ratio between F50 (clonal expansion) and ExV (chaos), using BLOSUM62-based TCRdist between CDR3 peptides within each V-J. Welch's t-statistics and random forest reduced 450 to 600 V-J features to 10 to 15, which were used in a naive Bayes classifier (R e1071). The public reads were reanalyzed by TCRdb: fastp trimming at Q25, MiXCR alignment, in-frame beta chains only. Identical CDR3 protein sequences are pooled into one entry, listed with their most common genes and DNA. TCRdb's processing, not the study's, gives the V and J calls here. Across this sample there are about 570,000 distinct CDR3 sequences, with 14% seen only once. The ten largest clones capture 14% of the sample.

Stable Graves' hyperthyroidism was defined as the absence of progression to ophthalmopathy over 18 months of follow-up. Hyperthyroidism patients were aged 18 to 65 years and newly diagnosed, with disease duration of less than 2 months. Exclusion was applied to patients with uncontrolled infections, other autoimmune diseases, pregnancy or lactation. Diagnoses were based on clinical symptoms, serum thyroxine and TRAb, thyroid ultrasound and orbital computed tomography. PBMCs were isolated from about 9 ml of fresh peripheral blood by Ficoll-Paque density gradient centrifugation. Total RNA was extracted using Trizol reagent, and RNA quality was assessed on an Agilent 2100 Bioanalyzer.

The chain links TRBV11-2 with TRBJ1-1, with the D gene too uncertain to name. Sequenced material: blood. This receptor was taken from a woman aged 40 to 50 with Graves' hyperthyroidism. The encoded CDR3 is CASRRQSNTEAFF. The DNA sequence is given as TGTGCCAGCAGACGGCAGTCGAACACTGAAGCTTTCTTT.